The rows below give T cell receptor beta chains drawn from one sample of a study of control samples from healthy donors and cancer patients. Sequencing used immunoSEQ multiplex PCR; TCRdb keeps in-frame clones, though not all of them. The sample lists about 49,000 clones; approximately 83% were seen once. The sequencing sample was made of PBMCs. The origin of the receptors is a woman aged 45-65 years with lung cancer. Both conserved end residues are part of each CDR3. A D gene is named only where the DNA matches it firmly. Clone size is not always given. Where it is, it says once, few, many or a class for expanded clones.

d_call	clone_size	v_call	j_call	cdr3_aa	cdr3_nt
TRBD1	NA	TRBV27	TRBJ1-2	CASKRTGVNNYGYTF	TGTGCCAGCAAACGTACAGGGGTAAACAACTATGGCTACACCTTC
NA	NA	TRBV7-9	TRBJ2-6	CASGPSTGANVLTF	TGTGCCAGCGGCCCGAGCACTGGGGCCAACGTCCTGACTTTC
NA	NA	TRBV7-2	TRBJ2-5	CASSLTAYQETQYF	TGTGCCAGCAGCTTAACAGCTTACCAAGAGACCCAGTACTTC
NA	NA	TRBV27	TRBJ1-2	CASSLAGWGYTF	TGTGCCAGCAGTTTGGCTGGGTGGGGCTACACCTTC
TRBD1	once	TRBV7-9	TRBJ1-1	CASSSEGDRGREAFF	TGTGCCAGCAGCTCGGAAGGGGACAGGGGGCGAGAAGCTTTCTTT
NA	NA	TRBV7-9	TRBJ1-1	CASSSQGALNTEAFF	TGTGCCAGCAGCTCACAGGGCGCCTTGAACACTGAAGCTTTCTTT
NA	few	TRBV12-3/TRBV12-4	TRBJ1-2	CASRSREHGYTF	TGTGCCAGCAGGTCCAGGGAGCATGGCTACACCTTC
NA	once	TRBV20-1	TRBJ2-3	CSASLPGEDTQYF	TGCAGTGCTAGTCTTCCAGGGGAAGATACGCAGTATTTT
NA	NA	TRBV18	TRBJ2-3	CASSRDGDTQYF	TGTGCCAGCTCACGGGACGGAGATACGCAGTATTTT
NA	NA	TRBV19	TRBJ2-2	CASSIKTGELFF	TGTGCCAGTAGTATTAAGACAGGGGAGCTGTTTTTT
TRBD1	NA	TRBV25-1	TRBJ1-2	CASSRQGYGYTF	TGTGCCAGCAGCCGACAGGGATATGGCTACACCTTC
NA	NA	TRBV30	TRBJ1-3	CAWSEGDSGNTIYF	TGTGCCTGGAGTGAAGGGGACTCTGGAAACACCATATATTTT
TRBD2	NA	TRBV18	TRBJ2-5	CASSPTGEGETQYF	TGTGCCAGCTCACCGACGGGGGAGGGAGAGACCCAGTACTTC
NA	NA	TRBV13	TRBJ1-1	CASSTGRMNTEAFF	TGTGCCAGCAGCACCGGACGGATGAACACTGAAGCTTTCTTT
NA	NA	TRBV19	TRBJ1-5	CASSIGQFNQPQHF	TGTGCCAGTAGTATCGGACAGTTCAATCAGCCCCAGCATTTT
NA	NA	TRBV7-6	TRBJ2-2	CASSPRGTQTGELFF	TGTGCCAGCAGCCCGCGCGGGACCCAAACCGGGGAGCTGTTTTTT
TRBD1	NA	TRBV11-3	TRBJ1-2	CASSSGQGQGGYTF	TGTGCCAGCAGCAGCGGACAGGGCCAGGGTGGCTACACCTTC